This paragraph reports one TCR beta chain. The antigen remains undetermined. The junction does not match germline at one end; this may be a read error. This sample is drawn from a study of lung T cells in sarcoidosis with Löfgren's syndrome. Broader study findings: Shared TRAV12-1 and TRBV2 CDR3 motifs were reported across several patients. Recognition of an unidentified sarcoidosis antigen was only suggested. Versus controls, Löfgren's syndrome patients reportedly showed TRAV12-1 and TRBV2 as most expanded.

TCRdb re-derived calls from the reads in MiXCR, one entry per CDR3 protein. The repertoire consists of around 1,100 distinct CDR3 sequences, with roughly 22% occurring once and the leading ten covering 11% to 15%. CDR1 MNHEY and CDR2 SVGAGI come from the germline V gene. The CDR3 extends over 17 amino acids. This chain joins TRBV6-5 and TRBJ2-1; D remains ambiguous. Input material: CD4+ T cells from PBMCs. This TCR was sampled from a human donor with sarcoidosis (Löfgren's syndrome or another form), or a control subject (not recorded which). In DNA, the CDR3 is TGTGCCAGCAGGACAAACTTCCAGTCAGGCTCCTACAATGAGCGGTTCTTC. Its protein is CASRTNFQSGSYNERFF.